The 8 T cell receptor beta chains presented below share a single source sample, sequenced in a study of T cell responses to AZD1222 COVID-19 vaccine. The repertoire was sequenced with immunoSEQ multiplex PCR; TCRdb's copy has only in-frame clones and lacks some. This sample has 70,000 to 95,000 clones, with about 91% found just once. Sample: peripheral blood, taken 28 days after the second AZD1222 dose. Receptors originate from an adult who received the AZD1222 COVID-19 vaccine.

This chain connects TRBV27 to TRBJ2-1, with TRBD1 as a possible D gene (6 bases). Germline CDR1 MNHEY, CDR2 SMNVEV (reference sequence). This CDR3 spans 15 amino acids. Trimming stripped 7 bases from V and 5 bases from J, with 18 bases between. The CDR3 sequence is CASKSLGTTHNEQFF. In DNA, the CDR3 is TGTGCCAGCAAGTCCCTCGGGACAACCCACAATGAGCAGTTCTTC.

The chain uses TRBV7-9 and TRBJ1-3; no firm D call. V was clipped by 7 bases and J by 8 bases, with 15 bases between them. This CDR3 is 13 amino acids long. Per the germline V gene, CDR1 is SEHNR and CDR2 is FQNEAQ (reference sequence). The CDR3 reads CASTSNVGYTIYF. CDR3 DNA sequence: TGTGCCAGCACTTCAAACGTAGGGTACACCATATATTTT.

The chain is built from TRBV7-3 and TRBJ2-2; 8 positions match TRBD2. Losses at the gene ends were 0 bases for V and 0 bases for J; bases not matched to a gene: 3. This CDR3 region has 17 residues. From germline, CDR1 is SGHTA and CDR2 FQGTGA. The CDR3 DNA reads TGTGCCAGCAGCTTAACGGGCGGGAGGTCGAACACCGGGGAGCTGTTTTTT. Amino acids: CASSLTGGRSNTGELFF.

V gene TRBV27 combines with J gene TRBJ2-1; 10 nucleotides match TRBD2. The CDR3 contains 13 residues. Germline V lookup: CDR1 MNHEY, CDR2 SMNVEV (reference sequence). V was clipped by 8 bases and J by 5 bases; unmatched bases: 3. DNA for the CDR3: TGTGCCAGCTCCGGGACTAGCGACAATGAGCAGTTCTTC. This translates into CASSGTSDNEQFF.

The V gene is TRBV3-1 (or the pseudogene TRBV3-2), the J gene TRBJ2-7; 8 bases are a match to TRBD2. Germline CDR1 is LGHDT and CDR2 is YNNKEL (reference sequence). J lost 3 bases, V lost 1 base, and 11 bases had no gene match. This CDR3 is built from 17 residues. The CDR3 sequence is CASSQGSTPGLVYEQYF. The CDR3 nucleotides are TGTGCCAGCAGCCAAGGAAGTACCCCGGGACTAGTCTACGAGCAGTACTTC.

The chain uses TRBV4-1 and TRBJ2-2; either TRBD1 or TRBD2 may fit D (6 bases each). V was shortened by 3 bases and J by 6 bases, with 11 bases between the two germline ends. The V gene's germline CDR1 is MGHRA and CDR2 YSYEKL. The CDR3 is 14 residues long. The CDR3 here is CASSQGGFSGELFF. The CDR3 DNA is TGCGCCAGCAGCCAGGGGGGCTTTTCCGGGGAGCTGTTTTTT.

The chain uses TRBV5-1 and TRBJ2-5; 10 positions agree with TRBD1. Unmatched junction bases numbered 4, after V lost 3 bases and J lost 5 bases. The CDR3 runs to 14 residues. CDR1 SGHRS and CDR2 YFSETQ come from the germline V gene. The CDR3 nucleotides are TGCGCCAGCAGCTGGGGGACAGGGGTGGAGACCCAGTACTTC. As protein: CASSWGTGVETQYF.

This rearrangement joins TRBV27 to TRBJ1-1, with 9 bases that match TRBD1. Germline CDR1 is MNHEY and CDR2 is SMNVEV (reference sequence). The CDR3 consists of 15 residues. Trimming took 4 bases from V and 1 from J; bases not matched to a gene: 4. CDR3 DNA: TGTGCCAGCAGTTCACAGGGGGCTGGGAACACTGAAGCTTTCTTT. It specifies CASSSQGAGNTEAFF.